This T cell receptor (beta chain) was captured in a study of Ad26.COV2.S vaccination and SARS-CoV-2 variants. Study-wide background: This donor came from the COV1001 trial of Ad26.COV2.S.

Assay used: immunoSEQ multiplex PCR; TCRdb lists only in-frame clones, some missing. This repertoire shows 300,000 to 400,000 clones, around 89% found once; its top ten account for roughly 5%. General observations from the study: Breadth and depth estimates from TCRs may understate total T cell responses.

The treatment denotes: over 15 received Ad26.COV2.S at low or high dose, single or two shots; roughly five received placebo; per-sample allocation not given. The samples date from day 63 after the first vaccine or placebo injection. Boston hosted the donor, who was an adult aged 18-55 years. Germline CDR1 LNHDA, CDR2 SQIVND (reference sequence). The CDR3 covers 15 residues. With 5 bases removed from V and 3 bases from J, the gap between germline ends came to 14 bases. About this clone itself: The antigen remains undetermined.

The chain joins TRBV19 to TRBJ1-5; unclear D gene. The sequence came from a person aged 18-60 years who received the Ad26.COV2.S COVID-19 vaccine or a placebo. The sample in question was peripheral blood, obtained in a trial of Ad26.COV2.S vaccine versus placebo. Here the CDR3 DNA reads TGTGCCAGTAGTGAGGTAGCAAAGGCCAATCAGCCCCAGCATTTT. Translated, it gives CASSEVAKANQPQHF. The whole variable domain, filled in from reference TRBV19 and TRBJ1-5, reads DGGITQSPKYLFRKEGQNVTLSCEQNLNHDAMYWYRQDPGQGLRLIYYSQIVNDFQKGDIAEGYSVSREKKESFPLTVTSAQKNPTAFYLCASSEVAKANQPQHFGDGTRLSIL.